These 18 T cell receptor beta chains originate from one sample sequenced in a study of OX40 agonist ivuxolimab in advanced cancers. The repertoire was sequenced with immunoSEQ multiplex PCR; TCRdb's copy has only in-frame clones and lacks some. The sample records about 77,000 clones, under 90% being singletons. The sequencing used CD4+ or CD8+ T cells sorted from blood, collected in a trial of the OX40 agonist ivuxolimab. The receptors come from an adult with an advanced solid tumor such as melanoma, head and neck, liver or kidney cancer.

The CDR3: CASSLPGGTLNTEAFF. The CDR3 DNA follows: TGTGCCAGCAGCTTACCTGGGGGGACACTGAACACTGAAGCTTTCTTT. The rearrangement links TRBV7-8 to TRBJ1-1; perhaps TRBD1 as D (6 bases). Trimming took off 2 bases at V and 0 bases at J, with 13 bases between the two ends. This CDR3 is built from 16 residues. CDR1 is SGHVS and CDR2 is FQNEAQ in the germline V gene.

This rearrangement joins TRBV18 to TRBJ2-5, with D perhaps TRBD2 (6 bases). Germline CDR1 KGHSH, CDR2 LQKENI. V was pared by 1 base and J by 3 bases, with 9 bases between. The CDR3 spans 14 residues. This CDR3 reads CASSPQPGEETQYF. CDR3 nucleotide sequence: TGTGCCAGCTCACCACAACCGGGGGAAGAGACCCAGTACTTC.

Written as DNA, the CDR3 is TGTGCCAGCAGCCCTACCCCGGGACAGGAGAAAAAACTGTTTTTT. Translation gives CASSPTPGQEKKLFF. The V call is TRBV6-6, the J call TRBJ1-4; 8 nucleotides line up with TRBD1. The CDR3 consists of 15 residues. Germline lookup yields CDR1 MNHNY and CDR2 SVGAGI (reference sequence). The J segment lost 9 bases and the V segment lost 6 bases, leaving 12 bases of the junction unmatched.

The V call is TRBV10-3, the J call TRBJ2-1; no definite D call. Per the germline V gene, CDR1 is ENHRY and CDR2 is SYGVKD. The CDR3 totals 12 residues. Deletions cut 6 bases from V and 4 bases from J, with 7 bases between. The CDR3, as DNA: TGTGCCATCAGCCCGGCTTACAATGAGCAGTTCTTC. It yields the protein CAISPAYNEQFF.

This clone was seen a handful of times. This chain's CDR3 is CASGSPPLTTEAFF. In DNA form, the CDR3 reads TGTGCTAGTGGTTCCCCACCCCTGACCACTGAAGCTTTCTTT. The genes are TRBV12-5 and TRBJ1-1; D ambiguous. V was pared by 4 bases and J by 4 bases, with 13 bases between. Looked up from germline, CDR1 is LGHNT and CDR2 is FRNRAP. The CDR3 sequence is 14 residues long. The variable domain in full, with the rest retrieved from reference TRBV12-5 and TRBJ1-1, is DARVTQTPRHKVTEMGQEVTMRCQPILGHNTVFWYRQTMMQGLELLAYFRNRAPLDDSGMPKDRFSAEMPDATLATLKIQPSEPRDSAVYFCASGSPPLTTEAFFGQGTRLTVV.

The chain carries TRBV28 and TRBJ1-2; D is possibly TRBD1 (5 bases). The germline V gene has CDR1 MDHEN and CDR2 SYDVKM. CDR3 length: 16 residues. Between the trimmed V and J ends, which lost 3 bases and 0 bases, there was a span of 14 bases. In DNA, the CDR3 is TGTGCCAGCAGTTTGGGGCCCGCGATCGCTAACTATGGCTACACCTTC. Translated, it gives CASSLGPAIANYGYTF.

V usage is TRBV19 and J usage is TRBJ1-1, with no clear D. V was clipped by 7 bases and J by 1 base, with 7 bases between them. The germline gives CDR1 LNHDA, CDR2 SQIVND (reference sequence). This CDR3 has 12 residues. DNA of the CDR3: TGTGCCAGTAATCTCAAGAACACTGAAGCTTTCTTT. Amino acids: CASNLKNTEAFF.

The chain combines TRBV29-1 with TRBJ1-1; possibly TRBD1 for D (5 bases). Trimming pared 5 bases from V and 3 bases from J, leaving 10 bases between. Germline assignment: CDR1 SQVTM and CDR2 ANQGSEA. CDR3 length: 12 amino acids. This CDR3 reads CSVQEGYTEAFF. CDR3 coding DNA: TGCAGCGTTCAGGAGGGGTACACTGAAGCTTTCTTT.

The CDR3 DNA is TGTGCCAGCGCTGGACAGGGTGGAAATGAGCAGTTCTTC. Protein sequence: CASAGQGGNEQFF. V is TRBV2 and J is TRBJ2-1; the match to TRBD1 covers 8 bases. With V trimmed by 8 bases and J by 7 bases, 7 bases remained unmatched. The CDR3 spans 13 residues. The germline V gene has CDR1 SNHLY and CDR2 FYNNEI. Full variable domain (remainder filled in from reference TRBV2 and TRBJ2-1): EPEVTQTPSHQVTQMGQEVILRCVPISNHLYFYWYRQILGQKVEFLVSFYNNEISEKSEIFDDQFSVERPDGSNFTLKIRSTKLEDSAMYFCASAGQGGNEQFFGPGTRLTVL.

This sequence joins TRBV2 and TRBJ1-5; TRBD1 matches 10 bases. Germline trimming cut 6 bases from V and 6 bases from J; bases unmatched to any gene: 8. CDR3 length: 15 amino acids. CDR1 and CDR2 from the germline V gene are SNHLY and FYNNEI. For the CDR3, the DNA is TGTGCCAGCAGAACCGGGACAGGGGAAGGTCAGCCCCAGCATTTT. Translating gives CASRTGTGEGQPQHF.

Here the CDR3 DNA reads TGTGCCAGTAGTATTGGGCACCAGGACGGCTATGGCTACACCTTC. This encodes CASSIGHQDGYGYTF. The chain joins TRBV19 to TRBJ1-2; D is unclear. Trimming removed 3 bases from V and 4 bases from J, with 15 bases in between. This CDR3 contains 15 residues. CDR1 and CDR2 (germline): LNHDA, SQIVND (reference sequence). The full variable domain, with the rest looked up from reference TRBV19 and TRBJ1-2, is DGGITQSPKYLFRKEGQNVTLSCEQNLNHDAMYWYRQDPGQGLRLIYYSQIVNDFQKGDIAEGYSVSREKKESFPLTVTSAQKNPTAFYLCASSIGHQDGYGYTFGSGTRLTVV.

The chain uses TRBV6-4 and TRBJ1-1; D gene ambiguous. Germline CDR1 is MRHNA and CDR2 is SNTAGT. V lost 4 bases, J lost 1 base, and 7 bases lay in between. The CDR3 runs to 13 residues. CDR3 sequence: CASSVGPNTEAFF. CDR3 coding DNA: TGTGCCAGCAGTGTAGGTCCGAACACTGAAGCTTTCTTT.

V is TRBV12-2 and J is TRBJ2-7; the table's D call, TRBD2, has no DNA check behind it. TRBV12-2 is noted as a pseudogene. CDR3 length equals 16 residues. The CDR3 is CASRLALSGSSYEQYF. CDR3 sequence (DNA): TGTGCAAGTCGCTTAGCGCTCTCGGGGAGCTCCTACGAGCAGTACTTC.

The chain recombines TRBV21-1 with TRBJ2-3. TRBV21-1 is a listed pseudogene. The CDR3 runs to 12 residues. Here the CDR3 DNA reads TGTGCCAGCAGCAAGCCGAAGGATACGCAGTATTTT. This sequence encodes CASSKPKDTQYF.

V is TRBV5-4 and J is TRBJ1-1, with D unresolved. The CDR3 runs to 13 residues. V was cut by 4 bases and J by 7 bases, with 14 bases left in between. Per germline, CDR1 SGHNT and CDR2 YYREEE (reference sequence). The chain's CDR3 is CASSPVSTGEAFF. The DNA of the CDR3 is TGTGCCAGCAGCCCGGTGAGCACGGGTGAAGCTTTCTTT.

In this sample, this clone turned up once. The rearrangement uses TRBV2 and TRBJ2-3; D unresolved. This CDR3 contains 14 residues. V dropped 8 bases and J dropped 8 bases, with 20 bases sitting between them. Germline V CDR1 and CDR2: SNHLY, FYNNEI. For the CDR3, the DNA is TGTGCCAGCTTCAACAGCGCCCTCTCAGCTACGCAGTATTTT. Encoded protein: CASFNSALSATQYF. Combining the CDR3 with reference TRBV2 and TRBJ2-3 gives the whole variable domain EPEVTQTPSHQVTQMGQEVILRCVPISNHLYFYWYRQILGQKVEFLVSFYNNEISEKSEIFDDQFSVERPDGSNFTLKIRSTKLEDSAMYFCASFNSALSATQYFGPGTRLTVL.

This CDR3 is CASSTDADQPQHF. DNA for the CDR3: TGTGCCAGCTCCACGGATGCCGATCAGCCCCAGCATTTT. V is TRBV18 and J is TRBJ1-5; D not certain. The CDR3 totals 13 residues. The V end lost 6 bases, the J end lost 5 bases, and 11 bases lay between the germline ends. CDR1 and CDR2 (germline): KGHSH, LQKENI.

Notes on this clone: The junction shows a germline mismatch at one end, possibly a read error. The chain carries TRBV19 and TRBJ2-6, with 8 bases fitting TRBD2. The CDR3 extends over 12 amino acids. Germline V gene lookup returns CDR1 LNHDA and CDR2 SQIVND (reference sequence). This CDR3 reads CASSTPPAGGAF. CDR3 nucleotide sequence: TGTGCCAGTAGTACTCCCCCCGCCGGGGGGGCTTTC.